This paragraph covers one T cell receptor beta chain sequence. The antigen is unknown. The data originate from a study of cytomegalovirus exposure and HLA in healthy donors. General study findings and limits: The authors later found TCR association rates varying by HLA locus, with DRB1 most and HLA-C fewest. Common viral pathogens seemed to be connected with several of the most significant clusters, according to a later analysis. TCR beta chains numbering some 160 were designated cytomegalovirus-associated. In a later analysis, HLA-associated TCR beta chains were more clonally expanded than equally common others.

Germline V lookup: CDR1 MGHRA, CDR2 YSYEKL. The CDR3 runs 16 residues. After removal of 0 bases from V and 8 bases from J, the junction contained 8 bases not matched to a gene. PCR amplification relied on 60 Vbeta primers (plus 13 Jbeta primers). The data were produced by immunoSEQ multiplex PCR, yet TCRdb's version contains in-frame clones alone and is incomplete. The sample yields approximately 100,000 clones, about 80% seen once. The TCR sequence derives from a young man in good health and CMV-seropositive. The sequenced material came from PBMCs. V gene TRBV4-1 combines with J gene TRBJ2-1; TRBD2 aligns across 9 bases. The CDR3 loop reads CASSQDRGGAGDEQFF. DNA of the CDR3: TGCGCCAGCAGCCAAGATCGCGGGGGGGCAGGCGATGAGCAGTTCTTC.